Reported below is one T cell receptor beta chain. These data are taken from a study of blood T cell repertoires in COVID-19. Turning to the study itself: T cells, B-cell-depleted T cells, or PBMCs provided the cDNA or gDNA that served as material.

CDR3 length: 16 amino acids. CDR1 is LNHDA, CDR2 SQIVND, per germline (reference sequence). V shed 7 bases, J shed 4 bases, and the junction held 8 bases outside the gene matches. Clones were read by immunoSEQ multiplex PCR, and TCRdb kept only the in-frame ones, dropping some. The profile shows about 120,000 clones, 80% of them singletons. This receptor was obtained from a man aged 65 to 79 with acute or convalescent COVID-19. V and J are TRBV19 and TRBJ2-1; 12 bases map to TRBD2. Material: peripheral blood. The CDR3 protein is CASNIHGTSGYNEQFF. CDR3 bases: TGTGCCAGTAATATTCACGGGACTAGCGGGTACAATGAGCAGTTCTTC.